This TCR beta chain was documented in a study of CD8 T cells in Susac syndrome. Germline assignment: CDR1 SGHAT and CDR2 FQDESV (reference sequence). V shed 1 base, J shed 6 bases, and the junction held 12 bases outside the gene matches. The CDR3 length is 17 residues. After extraction with the RNeasy kit, 0.5 to 1 ug of the RNA was reverse transcribed using random hexamers. TCRdb fed the immunoSEQ multiplex PCR reads into MiXCR, producing one record per CDR3 protein. The data contain 160,000 or so distinct CDR3 sequences, 94% of them singletons. CD8+ and CD4+ T cells from blood underwent TCR beta sequencing. Negative isolation was used for CD8+ and CD4+ T cells, and FACS enrichment was applied to TEMRA cells.

Specimen: CD4+ T cells from PBMCs. This sequence was found in a human donor with Susac syndrome. The chain has TRBV11-1 and TRBJ2-1, with 7 bases that match TRBD2. The CDR3 nucleotides are TGTGCCAGCAGCTTAGGGCGCCTGGCGGGGGACCGCAATGAGCAGTTCTTC. Protein sequence: CASSLGRLAGDRNEQFF.